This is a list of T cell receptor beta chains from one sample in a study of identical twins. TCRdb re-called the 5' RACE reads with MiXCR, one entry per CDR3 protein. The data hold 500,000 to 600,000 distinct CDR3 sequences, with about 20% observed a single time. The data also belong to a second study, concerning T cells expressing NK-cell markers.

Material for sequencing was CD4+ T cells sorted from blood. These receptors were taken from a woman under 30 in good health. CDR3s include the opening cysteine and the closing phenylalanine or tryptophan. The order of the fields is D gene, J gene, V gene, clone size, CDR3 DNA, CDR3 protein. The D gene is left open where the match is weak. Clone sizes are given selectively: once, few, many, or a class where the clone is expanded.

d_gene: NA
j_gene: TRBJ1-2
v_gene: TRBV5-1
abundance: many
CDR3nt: TGCGCCAGCAGCTCACAGGATTCTTTCGGCTACACCTTC
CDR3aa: CASSSQDSFGYTF

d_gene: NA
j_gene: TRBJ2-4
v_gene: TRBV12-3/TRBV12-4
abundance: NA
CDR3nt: TGTGCCAGCGGAAACGCCAAAAACATTCAGTACTTC
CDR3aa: CASGNAKNIQYF

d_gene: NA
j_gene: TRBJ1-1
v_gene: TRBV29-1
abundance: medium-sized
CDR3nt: TGCAGCGTTGAAGAGTTGAAGGGCCACACTGAAGCTTTCTTT
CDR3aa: CSVEELKGHTEAFF

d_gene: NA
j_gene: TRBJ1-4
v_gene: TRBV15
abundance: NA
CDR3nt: TGTGCCACCAGCTCGAGGGACCGGGCCGGTAGACTGTTTTTT
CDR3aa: CATSSRDRAGRLFF

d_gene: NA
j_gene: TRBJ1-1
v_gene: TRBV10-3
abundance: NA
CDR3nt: TGTGCCCTCCGCAACGGCCCAAACACTGAAGCTTTCTTT
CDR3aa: CALRNGPNTEAFF

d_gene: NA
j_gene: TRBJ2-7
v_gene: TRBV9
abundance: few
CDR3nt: TGTGCCAGCAGCGTAGACGGGAGTTCGGCCGAGCAGTACTTC
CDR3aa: CASSVDGSSAEQYF

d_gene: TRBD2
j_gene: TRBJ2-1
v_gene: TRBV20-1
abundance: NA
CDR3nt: TGCAGTGCCGCCTCTAGCGGGGGTAAGCAGTTCTTC
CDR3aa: CSAASSGGKQFF

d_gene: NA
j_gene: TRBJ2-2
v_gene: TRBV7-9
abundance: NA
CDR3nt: TGTGCCCCCCTCCGCAGTAGCGGATTGAACACCGGGGAGCTGTTTTTT
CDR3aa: CAPLRSSGLNTGELFF

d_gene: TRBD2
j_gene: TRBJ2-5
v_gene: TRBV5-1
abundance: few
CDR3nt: TGCGCCAGCAGCGACGGGACTAGCGGTTTGGAGACCCAGTACTTC
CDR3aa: CASSDGTSGLETQYF

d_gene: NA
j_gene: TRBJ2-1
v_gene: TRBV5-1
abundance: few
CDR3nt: TGCGCCAGCAGCTTGGAGGTGAACAATGAGCAGTTCTTC
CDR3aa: CASSLEVNNEQFF

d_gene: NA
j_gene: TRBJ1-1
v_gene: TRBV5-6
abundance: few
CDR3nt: TGTGCCAGCAGCGAAACAGGGATTACTTTTAAAGCTTTCTTT
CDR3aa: CASSETGITFKAFF

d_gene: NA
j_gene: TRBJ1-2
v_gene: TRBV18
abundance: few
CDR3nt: TGTGCCAGCTCACGATTGGAACTGACCTATGGCTACACCTTC
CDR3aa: CASSRLELTYGYTF

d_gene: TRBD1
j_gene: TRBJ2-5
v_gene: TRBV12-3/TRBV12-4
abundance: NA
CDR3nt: TGTGCCAGCAGGGTAACAGGGGAAGAGACCCAGTACTTC
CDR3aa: CASRVTGEETQYF

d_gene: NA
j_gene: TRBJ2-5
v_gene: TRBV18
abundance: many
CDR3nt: TGCGCCAGCAGCAGGGGTTCTCAAGAGACCCAGTACTTC
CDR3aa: CASSRGSQETQYF

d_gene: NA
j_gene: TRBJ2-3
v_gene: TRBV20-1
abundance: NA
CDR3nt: TGCAGTGCCTTTACTAGCACAGATACGCAGTATTTT
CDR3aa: CSAFTSTDTQYF

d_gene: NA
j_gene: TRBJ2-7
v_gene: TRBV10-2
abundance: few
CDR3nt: TGCGCCAGCCTACGGGGTGCTTCCTACGAGCAGTACTTC
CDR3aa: CASLRGASYEQYF

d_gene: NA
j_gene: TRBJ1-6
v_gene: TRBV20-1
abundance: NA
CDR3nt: TGCAGTGCTAGAAAGGCACAGGCCAATTCACCCCTCCACTTT
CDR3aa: CSARKAQANSPLHF

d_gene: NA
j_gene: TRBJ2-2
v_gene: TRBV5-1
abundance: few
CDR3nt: TGCGCCACCAAAAACGGCCCAGAAAGCACCGGGGAGCTGTTTTTT
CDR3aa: CATKNGPESTGELFF

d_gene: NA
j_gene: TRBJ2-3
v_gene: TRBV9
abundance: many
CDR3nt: TGTGCCAGCAGCGTAGAGGACCCTGATACGCAGTATTTT
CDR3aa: CASSVEDPDTQYF

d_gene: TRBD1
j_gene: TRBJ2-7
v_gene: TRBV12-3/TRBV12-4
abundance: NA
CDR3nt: TGTGCCAGCAGTGCCGGGACAGGAGGACGGGAGCAGTACTTC
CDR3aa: CASSAGTGGREQYF

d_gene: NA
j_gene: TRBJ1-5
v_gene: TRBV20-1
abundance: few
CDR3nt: TGCAGTGCTAGGACGGGGTTAAGCAATCAGCCCCAGCATTTT
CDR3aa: CSARTGLSNQPQHF